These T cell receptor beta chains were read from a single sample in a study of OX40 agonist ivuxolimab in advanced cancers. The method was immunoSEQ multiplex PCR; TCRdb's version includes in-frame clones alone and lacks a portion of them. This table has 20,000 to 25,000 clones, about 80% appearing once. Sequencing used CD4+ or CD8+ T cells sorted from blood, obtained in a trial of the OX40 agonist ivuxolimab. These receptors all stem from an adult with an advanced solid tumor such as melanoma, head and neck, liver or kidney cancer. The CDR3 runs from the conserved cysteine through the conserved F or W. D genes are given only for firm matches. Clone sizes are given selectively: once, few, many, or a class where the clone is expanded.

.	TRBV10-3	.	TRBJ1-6	CAISESVGHNSPLHF	TGTGCCATCAGTGAGTCGGTGGGGCATAATTCACCCCTCCACTTT
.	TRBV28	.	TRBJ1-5	CASAVIRDNQPQHF	TGTGCCAGCGCTGTGATACGGGACAATCAGCCCCAGCATTTT
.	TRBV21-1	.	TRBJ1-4	CASSKASGQGDREKLFF	TGTGCCAGCAGCAAAGCCTCAGGACAGGGGGACCGTGAAAAACTGTTTTTT
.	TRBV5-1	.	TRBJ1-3	CASSLEGRNTIYF	TGCGCCAGCAGCTTGGAGGGGAGGAACACCATATATTTT
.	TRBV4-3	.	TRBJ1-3	CASRRTAGNTIYF	TGCGCCAGCCGTCGGACAGCTGGAAACACCATATATTTT
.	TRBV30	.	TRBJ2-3	CAWSVRAGHSTDTQYF	TGTGCCTGGAGTGTGCGGGCGGGACATAGCACAGATACGCAGTATTTT
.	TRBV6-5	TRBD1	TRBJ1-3	CASRPFPGQGNTIYF	TGTGCCAGCAGACCCTTTCCGGGACAGGGAAACACCATATATTTT
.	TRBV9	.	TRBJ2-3	CASSSPPGLQASTDTQYF	TGTGCCAGCAGCTCACCCCCGGGACTTCAAGCGTCCACCGATACGCAGTATTTT
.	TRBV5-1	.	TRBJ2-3	CASSLGRPGDTQYF	TGCGCCAGCAGCTTGGGACGCCCCGGGGATACGCAGTATTTT
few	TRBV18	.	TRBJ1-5	CASSPAASNQPQHF	TGTGCCAGCTCACCGGCGGCAAGCAATCAGCCCCAGCATTTT